This record looks at one TCR beta chain sequence and its context. Its antigen is undetermined. This entry comes from a study of human T cells and chemical hapten exposure. Study summary: Per-sample TCR yield variability stemmed mainly from small pooled library volume differences. Broader study findings: TCRs at high frequency, those above 1 in 1000, did not change with DPC sensitization.

TCRdb called the RACE reads again in MiXCR, with one record for every CDR3 protein. The sample has roughly 34,000 distinct CDR3 sequences, under 13% seen once; the top ten hold 25% to 30%. The CDR3 totals 14 residues. The ends were cut back, 4 bases at V and 2 bases at J, with 8 bases in the middle. CDR1 and CDR2 from the germline V gene are SGHAT and FQDESV (reference sequence). The time point: pre-sensitization, week 0. Treatment meaning: therapeutic diphenylcyclopropenone sensitization with weekly scalp DPC. The study extracted total RNA from unfractionated whole blood. The specimen comprised whole blood, sampled in connection with sensitization to the hapten diphenylcyclopropenone (DPC). The V call is TRBV11-1, the J call TRBJ2-2, with a possible D match to TRBD1 (5 bases). The TCR sequence derives from a man aged 50-60 years with alopecia areata. Some clones in this sample may be carry-over from other donors' samples. CDR3 loop: CASSSTANTGELFF. The CDR3 DNA sequence: TGTGCCAGCAGCTCGACAGCTAACACCGGGGAGCTGTTTTTT.